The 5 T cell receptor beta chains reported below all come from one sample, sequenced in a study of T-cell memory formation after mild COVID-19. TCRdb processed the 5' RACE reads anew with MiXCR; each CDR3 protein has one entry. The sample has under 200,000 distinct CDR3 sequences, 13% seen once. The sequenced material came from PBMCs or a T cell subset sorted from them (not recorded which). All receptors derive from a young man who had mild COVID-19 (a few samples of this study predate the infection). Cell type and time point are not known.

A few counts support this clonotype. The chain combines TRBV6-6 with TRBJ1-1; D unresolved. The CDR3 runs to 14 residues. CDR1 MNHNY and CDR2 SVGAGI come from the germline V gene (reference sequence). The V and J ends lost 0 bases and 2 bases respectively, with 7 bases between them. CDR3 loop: CASSYSRTNTEAFF. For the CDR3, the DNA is TGTGCCAGCAGTTACTCGAGGACTAACACTGAAGCTTTCTTT.

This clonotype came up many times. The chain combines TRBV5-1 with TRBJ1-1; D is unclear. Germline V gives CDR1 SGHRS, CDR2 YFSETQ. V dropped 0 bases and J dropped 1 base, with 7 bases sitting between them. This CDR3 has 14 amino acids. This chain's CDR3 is CASSLEPTNTEAFF. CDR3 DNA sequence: TGCGCCAGCAGCTTGGAACCGACGAACACTGAAGCTTTCTTT.

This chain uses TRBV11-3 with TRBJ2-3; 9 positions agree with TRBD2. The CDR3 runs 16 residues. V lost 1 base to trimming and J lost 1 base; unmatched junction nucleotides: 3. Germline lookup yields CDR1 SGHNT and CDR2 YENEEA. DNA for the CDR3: TGTGCCAGCAGCTTAGGTCGCGGGGGGGGCACAGATACGCAGTATTTT. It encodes CASSLGRGGGTDTQYF.

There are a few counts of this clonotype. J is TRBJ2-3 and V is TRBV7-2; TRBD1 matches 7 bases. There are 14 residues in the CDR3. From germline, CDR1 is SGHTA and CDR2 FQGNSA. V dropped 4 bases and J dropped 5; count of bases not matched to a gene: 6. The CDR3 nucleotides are TGTGCCAGCAGCTCGACAGGGTACGGAGATACGCAGTATTTT. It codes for CASSSTGYGDTQYF.

The CDR3 loop reads CASSDSRSGADTQYF. The CDR3 nucleotides read TGTGCCAGCAGTGACTCTCGATCAGGGGCAGATACCCAGTACTTC. The chain uses TRBV2 and TRBJ2-5; TRBD1 might be the D (6 bases). V dropped 3 bases and J dropped 8 bases, with 19 bases sitting between them. Germline V gives CDR1 SNHLY, CDR2 FYNNEI. The CDR3 contains 15 residues.